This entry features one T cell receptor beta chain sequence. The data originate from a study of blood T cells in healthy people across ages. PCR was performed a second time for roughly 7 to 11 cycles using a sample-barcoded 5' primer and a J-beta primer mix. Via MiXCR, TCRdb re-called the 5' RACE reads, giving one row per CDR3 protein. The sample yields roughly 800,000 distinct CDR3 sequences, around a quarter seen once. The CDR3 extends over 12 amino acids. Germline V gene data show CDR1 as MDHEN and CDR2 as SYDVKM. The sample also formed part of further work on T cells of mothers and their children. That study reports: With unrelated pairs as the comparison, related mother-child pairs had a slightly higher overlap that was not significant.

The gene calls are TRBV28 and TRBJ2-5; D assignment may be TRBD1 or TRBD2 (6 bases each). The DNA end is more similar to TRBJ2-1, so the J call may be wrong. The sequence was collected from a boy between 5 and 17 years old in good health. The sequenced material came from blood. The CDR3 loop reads CASRAGGYEQFF. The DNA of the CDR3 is TGTGCCAGCAGAGCCGGGGGCTATGAGCAGTTCTTC.